The 21 T cell receptor beta chains reported below all come from one sample, sequenced in a study of CD8+CD57+ T cells in acquired aplastic anemia. Profiles of TCR beta VDJ and CDR3 were generated from a genomic DNA template. TCRdb redid the calling of the reads with MiXCR, one entry per CDR3 protein. The sample has some 180,000 distinct CDR3 sequences; 55% to 65% are singletons. Those patients picked for sequencing had displayed CD8+CD57+ cell expansion on flow cytometry. The sample comprised sorted CD4+, CD8+, or CD8+CD57+ T cells (not recorded which) from PBMCs. The receptors were gathered from a human donor with aplastic anemia.

V and J are TRBV7-2 and TRBJ2-3; 8 nucleotides match TRBD2. The CDR3 has 14 amino acids. With 3 bases clipped from V and 2 bases from J, the junction kept 1 base outside the gene matches. Germline V gene data show CDR1 as SGHTA and CDR2 as FQGNSA. CDR3 DNA sequence: TGTGCCAGCAGCTTGACTAGCGCCACAGATACGCAGTATTTT. The encoded protein is CASSLTSATDTQYF. The complete variable domain, with remaining parts taken from reference TRBV7-2 and TRBJ2-3, reads GAGVSQSPSNKVTEKGKDVELRCDPISGHTALYWYRQSLGQGLEFLIYFQGNSAPDKSGLPSDRFSAERTGGSVSTLTIQRTQQEDSAVYLCASSLTSATDTQYFGPGTRLTVL.

DNA for the CDR3: TGTGCCAGCAGACAAAGACGCCAGGGTCCCCAGGGCTGTGCGAACACCGGGGAGCTGTTTTTT. This gives the protein CASRQRRQGPQGCANTGELFF. The gene calls are TRBV2 and TRBJ2-2; tentatively, D is TRBD1 (5 bases). Trimming left V 6 bases short and J 0 bases short, with 29 bases between. The CDR3 contains 21 residues. The germline gives CDR1 SNHLY, CDR2 FYNNEI.

This clonotype was seen at least ten times. This chain connects TRBV5-8 to TRBJ2-1; D not resolved. The V end was cut by 0 bases, the J end by 2 bases, with 9 bases between. The germline gives CDR1 SGHTS, CDR2 YDEGEE. There are 15 residues in the CDR3. CDR3 in amino acids: CASSLAWGTYNEQFF. The CDR3 nucleotides are TGTGCCAGCAGCTTGGCGTGGGGAACCTACAATGAGCAGTTCTTC.

This clonotype came up many times. V is TRBV9 and J is TRBJ2-1, with 10 positions matching TRBD2. V gave up 3 bases and J gave up 7 bases; unmatched junction bases: 13. This CDR3 spans 17 amino acids. The V gene's germline CDR1 is SGDLS and CDR2 YYNGEE. The CDR3: CASSGGKSGGAGNEQFF. In DNA form, the CDR3 reads TGTGCCAGCAGCGGAGGGAAGAGCGGGGGGGCCGGAAATGAGCAGTTCTTC.

The rearrangement joins TRBV5-1 to TRBJ1-1; perhaps TRBD1 as D (5 bases). Germline CDR1 reads SGHRS; CDR2 reads YFSETQ. There are 14 residues in the CDR3. Trimming left V 8 bases short and J 0 bases short, with 14 bases between. CDR3 amino acids: CASRGGAMNTEAFF. CDR3 DNA: TGCGCCAGTCGGGGAGGGGCTATGAACACTGAAGCTTTCTTT. The whole variable domain, remainder taken from reference TRBV5-1 and TRBJ1-1, is KAGVTQTPRYLIKTRGQQVTLSCSPISGHRSVSWYQQTPGQGLQFLFEYFSETQRNKGNFPGRFSGRQFSNSRSEMNVSTLELGDSALYLCASRGGAMNTEAFFGQGTRLTVV.

Ten or more counts support this clonotype. This chain connects TRBV19 to TRBJ2-7; no reliable D call. Germline loops: CDR1 LNHDA, CDR2 SQIVND (reference sequence). CDR3 length equals 16 residues. V was pared by 3 bases and J by 0 bases, with 15 bases between. CDR3 nucleotide sequence: TGTGCCAGTAGTATCGGGTCTGGCGGTTACTCCTACGAGCAGTACTTC. Its protein is CASSIGSGGYSYEQYF. Based on the CDR3 plus reference TRBV19 and TRBJ2-7, the full variable domain is DGGITQSPKYLFRKEGQNVTLSCEQNLNHDAMYWYRQDPGQGLRLIYYSQIVNDFQKGDIAEGYSVSREKKESFPLTVTSAQKNPTAFYLCASSIGSGGYSYEQYFGPGTRLTVT.

In this sample, this clonotype turned up many times. The chain carries TRBV5-1 and TRBJ2-7; 12 bases are shared with TRBD2. Per germline, CDR1 SGHRS and CDR2 YFSETQ. CDR3 length: 16 residues. The ends lost 2 bases at V and 3 bases at J; junction bases unmatched: 6. The DNA of the CDR3 is TGCGCCAGCAGCTTCTCCTCGACTAGCGGGGGCTACGAGCAGTACTTC. It encodes CASSFSSTSGGYEQYF. Looking up the rest from reference TRBV5-1 and TRBJ2-7 gives the full variable domain: KAGVTQTPRYLIKTRGQQVTLSCSPISGHRSVSWYQQTPGQGLQFLFEYFSETQRNKGNFPGRFSGRQFSNSRSEMNVSTLELGDSALYLCASSFSSTSGGYEQYFGPGTRLTVT.

The rearrangement joins TRBV20-1 to TRBJ2-7, with TRBD2 identical over 14 bases. CDR3 length: 13 amino acids. The germline gives CDR1 DFQATT, CDR2 SNEGSKA (reference sequence). Unmatched junction bases numbered 3, after V lost 6 bases and J lost 5 bases. The CDR3 region has the DNA TGCAGTGCAGGGGGACTAGCGGGAGACGAGCAGTACTTC. Its translation: CSAGGLAGDEQYF.

The rearrangement joins TRBV7-8 to TRBJ1-4; a weak D match, TRBD1 (5 bases). Trimming removed 5 bases at V and 4 bases at J, with 14 bases between. Germline V lookup: CDR1 SGHVS, CDR2 FQNEAQ. The CDR3 spans 15 residues. The CDR3: CASSPRDGYNEKLFF. For the CDR3, the DNA is TGTGCCAGCAGCCCGCGGGACGGGTATAATGAAAAACTGTTTTTT. The entire variable domain, with the rest obtained from reference TRBV7-8 and TRBJ1-4, is as follows: GAGVSQSPRYKVAKRGQDVALRCDPISGHVSLFWYQQALGQGPEFLTYFQNEAQLDKSGLPSDRFFAERPEGSVSTLKIQRTQQEDSAVYLCASSPRDGYNEKLFFGSGTQLSVL.

This clonotype was recorded once. This chain uses TRBV11-2 with TRBJ2-1; TRBD1 might be the D (6 bases). Germline assignment: CDR1 SGHAT and CDR2 FQNNGV. Deletions cut 0 bases from V and 5 bases from J, with 14 bases between. The CDR3 is made up of 16 amino acids. The CDR3 protein is CASSLDPRQANNEQFF. The CDR3 nucleotides read TGTGCCAGCAGCTTAGACCCCCGACAGGCCAACAATGAGCAGTTCTTC.

In this sample, this clonotype turned up once. This sequence joins TRBV2 and TRBJ2-7, with D uncertain. The CDR3 extends over 14 amino acids. Trimming removed 6 bases at V and 0 bases at J, with 12 bases between. The germline gives CDR1 SNHLY, CDR2 FYNNEI. Here the CDR3 reads CASSPRRNSYEQYF. The DNA of the CDR3 is TGTGCCAGCAGCCCCCGACGGAACTCCTACGAGCAGTACTTC.

This sequence joins TRBV11-3 and TRBJ2-3; D is perhaps TRBD2 (6 bases). The CDR3 is made up of 15 amino acids. Germline V gives CDR1 SGHNT, CDR2 YENEEA. V shed 7 bases and J shed 5 bases, with 19 bases lying between them. CDR3 region: CASNWYAGMGDTQYF. The CDR3 DNA sequence: TGTGCCAGCAACTGGTATGCGGGGATGGGAGATACGCAGTATTTT.

The genes are TRBV25-1 and TRBJ1-2; D unclear. Between the trimmed V and J ends, which lost 11 bases and 3 bases, there was a span of 13 bases. Germline-derived CDR1 and CDR2 are MGHDK and SYGVNS. The CDR3 totals 12 residues. CDR3 nucleotide sequence: TGTGCCTCGGGAGCCTCGTACTATGGCTACACCTTC. Encoded protein: CASGASYYGYTF.

V gene TRBV20-1 combines with J gene TRBJ2-1, with 8 nucleotides matching TRBD2. The CDR3 has 17 residues. CDR1 is DFQATT and CDR2 is SNEGSKA in the germline V gene (reference sequence). V shed 1 base, J shed 9 bases, and the junction held 17 bases outside the gene matches. CDR3 loop: CSARAGDGGGMGGEQFF. In DNA, the CDR3 is TGCAGTGCTAGAGCAGGTGATGGCGGGGGGATGGGTGGTGAGCAGTTCTTC.

The rearrangement links TRBV20-1 to TRBJ2-3; 8 positions agree with TRBD2. Germline V gene sequence: CDR1 DFQATT, CDR2 SNEGSKA (reference sequence). The junction had 11 bases not matched to a gene; V was cut back by 6 bases and J by 3 bases. The CDR3 is 15 residues long. CDR3 sequence (DNA): TGCAGTGCCACCCGCGGGGGGACTGCTACAGATACGCAGTATTTT. This gives the protein CSATRGGTATDTQYF.

In its sample, this clonotype was seen once. The gene calls are TRBV25-1 and TRBJ1-4; the D gene is possibly TRBD1 (6 bases). Trimming left V 2 bases short and J 5 bases short, with 12 bases between. The CDR3 runs to 15 residues. Germline V gene lookup returns CDR1 MGHDK and CDR2 SYGVNS. This CDR3 is CASSETGIFNEKLFF. CDR3 in DNA: TGTGCCAGCAGTGAAACAGGGATCTTCAATGAAAAACTGTTTTTT.

This clonotype was picked up many times. The chain carries TRBV29-1 and TRBJ2-7; D is unclear. This CDR3 has 11 amino acids. The germline gives CDR1 SQVTM, CDR2 ANQGSEA. Trimming stripped 6 bases from V and 6 bases from J, with 12 bases between. CDR3 loop: CSVDWGFEQYF. For the CDR3, the DNA is TGCAGCGTCGATTGGGGTTTCGAGCAGTACTTC.

As for this clonotype: The final CDR3 position lacks the conserved phenylalanine or tryptophan, pointing to a likely read error. The limits of the CDR3 on the DNA are not certain, so only TCRdb's listed CDR3 is given. The V gene is TRBV9, the J gene TRBJ1-6; the listed D gene, TRBD1, was not tested against the DNA. The CDR3 contains 15 residues when both ends are counted. Germline V gives CDR1 SGDLS, CDR2 YYNGEE. The CDR3 spells CASSEEGAENSPPHL.

With regard to this clonotype: The DNA is omitted, as the CDR3 cannot be located on it reliably, and the CDR3 follows TCRdb's listing. The genes are TRBV9 and TRBJ1-2; the D call TRBD1 from the table was never checked on the DNA. The CDR3 adds up to 10 amino acids, both ends counted. Germline V gene sequence: CDR1 SGDLS, CDR2 YYNGEE. The CDR3 here is CASSVGRGTF.

The table lists this clonotype with many counts. At one end the junction does not follow the germline gene, possibly because of a read error. J is TRBJ1-2 and V is TRBV9, with D unclear. This CDR3 is 13 amino acids long. Looked up from germline, CDR1 is SGDLS and CDR2 is YYNGEE. CDR3 nucleotide sequence: TGTGTCAGCAGCGTAGAAGGCCTCTATGGCTACACCTTC. Translation gives CVSSVEGLYGYTF.

V usage is TRBV29-1 and J usage is TRBJ2-2; the D gene is possibly TRBD1 (6 bases). This CDR3 comprises 15 residues. Germline V CDR1 and CDR2: SQVTM, ANQGSEA. V was clipped by 1 base and J by 9 bases, with 18 bases between them. The CDR3 coding sequence is TGCAGCGTTGAAGTAGGGGCAGGGGTTGGGTGGGAGCTGTTTTTT. It encodes CSVEVGAGVGWELFF.